Here is one T cell receptor (beta chain) with its context. This clonotype was counted only a few times. Its antigen remains undetermined. Base qualities are not recorded, but no much larger clone differs from it by a single base. The sample originates from a study of T cells in Graves' hyperthyroidism and ophthalmopathy (dated by TCRdb to the late 2010s). General notes on the study: Peripheral blood samples were taken at initial diagnosis, before any treatment was given. TCR V-J signatures able to tell the groups apart were searched for in a discovery cohort of 90 to 100 patients, of whom around 43 had Graves' ophthalmopathy and around 58 had stable Graves' hyperthyroidism. Prospective prediction of ophthalmopathy was tested in an independent validation cohort of some 19 hyperthyroidism patients and 17 patients who later progressed to ophthalmopathy. The 100 discovery patients were randomly divided into training and test sets at a 7:3 ratio. In more than 5 Graves' hyperthyroidism patients, the study also compared T-cell repertoires from thyroid tissue with T-cell repertoires from blood. Following sampling, methimazole starting at 30 mg daily was given to hyperthyroidism patients, and high-dose intravenous methylprednisolone was given to ophthalmopathy patients. The paper reports TCR Vbeta CDR3 sequencing of fewer than 150 peripheral blood samples: around 41 ophthalmopathy, over 70 hyperthyroidism and approximately 17 progressor patients.

Amplification of TCR beta CDR3 regions was carried out from RNA transcripts. A first-round RT-PCR of the TCR CDR3 used the HTBI primer set with the Qiagen OneStep RT-PCR kit. Libraries were constructed in a second round of multiplex PCR, after which size selection and purification were carried out. Paired-end sequencing of the libraries was performed with 100 bp reads on an Illumina HiSeq2000. As for the authors' bioinformatics: SOAPnuke was used to process the raw data, with reads discarded if the reads contained adapters or uncalled bases, had a mean Phred below 15, or lacked an exact constant-primer or identifier match. COPE v1.2.5 was used to merge the high-quality paired reads, and each unique nucleotide sequence was defined as a clonotype. MiTCR v1.1 was used to align the clonotypes against IMGT TRBV, TRBD and TRBJ reference segments. The analysis was restricted to V-J combinations with a frequency above 0.0001, which together covered over 99% of the repertoires. The TCS score was defined as the ratio of F50 (clonal expansion) to E x V (chaos), calculated using BLOSUM62-based TCRdist between CDR3 peptides within each V-J. Welch's t-statistics and random forest reduced 450 to 600 V-J features to 13, which were used in a naive Bayes classifier (R e1071). TCRdb reprocessed the public reads (quality trimming at Q25 with fastp, clone calling with MiXCR) and kept in-frame beta chains. CDR3 protein duplicates are merged, each entry listing the most common genes and DNA. The authors' filters were not applied to this entry. The sample has over 350,000 distinct CDR3 sequences on record, roughly 14% of them singletons. The ten most abundant clones make up approximately 13% of the sample.

For CDR1 and CDR2, the germline V gene lists SGDLS and YYNGEE. The CDR3 contains 18 residues, cysteine and phenylalanine counted. The CDR3 DNA has 54 bases and is translated from base 1. Relative to germline, V is missing 0 bases and J is missing 0 bases, with 7 bases of the junction outside any gene match. Ophthalmopathy patients had moderately to severely active disease, with a Clinical Activity Score of 3 or more, a NOSPECS grade of 4 or more, and a disease duration of less than 3 months. Any patient with an uncontrolled infection, another autoimmune disease, pregnancy or lactation was excluded. Diagnoses were established on the basis of clinical symptoms, serum thyroxine and TRAb, thyroid ultrasound, and orbital computed tomography. PBMCs were separated from roughly 9.6 ml of fresh peripheral blood using Ficoll-Paque density gradient centrifugation. Total RNA was extracted with Trizol reagent, and quality was checked on an Agilent 2100 Bioanalyzer.

Study-wide conclusions, independent of this receptor: In validation, the model predicted progression to ophthalmopathy with 55% to 71% sensitivity and over 72% specificity, a median of 6.5 months before onset. A 13 V-J signature model separated ophthalmopathy from stable hyperthyroidism, with nearly 90% sensitivity and roughly 82% specificity in cross-validation and 80%/75% in testing. Most expanded thyroid clonotypes (frequency above 0.001) were also detected in blood, a finding suggesting that blood repertoires may reflect thyroid immune responses. No statistical method was used to set the sample size in advance, and investigators knew the group allocation.

The sequence links TRBV9 to TRBJ1-3; TRBD1 agrees with 9 junctional bases. The clonotype comes from a man aged 18 to 29 with Graves' ophthalmopathy. Sequenced input: blood. The base sequence is TGTGCCAGCAGCGTAGTAGGTGGACAGGGGAGCTCTGGAAACACCATATATTTT. The translation is CASSVVGGQGSSGNTIYF.